These T cell receptor beta chains were read from a single sample in a study of T-cell reconstitution after alpha-beta-depleted transplantation in children. TCRdb re-called the PCR reads with MiXCR, one entry per CDR3 protein. The repertoire holds about 91,000 distinct CDR3 sequences, with 7% to 10% as singletons. The source material was PBMCs from the stem cell graft donor, sampled from the stem cell graft. These receptors originate from a human donor who donated a stem cell graft to a child with congenital amegakaryocytic thrombocytopenia. The CDR3 runs from the conserved cysteine through the conserved F or W. Fields, in order: clone size, J gene, V gene, D gene, CDR3 length, CDR3 protein, CDR3 DNA. The D gene is left open where the match is weak. Only some rows state a clone size, as once, few, many or a class for expanded clones.

>many|TRBJ2-5|TRBV7-7|-|14
CASSLEGIRETQYF
TGTGCCAGCAGCTTAGAGGGGATTAGAGAGACCCAGTACTTC
>many|TRBJ2-1|TRBV6-5|TRBD2|17
CASSYAGTSGSYNEQFF
TGTGCCAGCAGTTACGCCGGGACTAGCGGGTCCTACAATGAGCAGTTCTTC
>many|TRBJ2-3|TRBV5-6|TRBD2|14
CASSLGTSGDTQYF
TGTGCCAGCAGCTTGGGGACTAGCGGAGATACGCAGTATTTT
>many|TRBJ2-3|TRBV27|-|14
CASSTHRGRDTQYF
TGTGCCAGCAGTACTCATAGGGGCCGAGATACGCAGTATTTT
>many|TRBJ1-2|TRBV12-3/TRBV12-4|TRBD1|16
CASSRGRDRVPIRYTF
TGTGCCAGCAGCCGAGGAAGGGACAGGGTCCCCATTCGCTACACCTTC
>many|TRBJ2-1|TRBV7-2|-|14
CASSLAPVTDEQFF
TGTGCCAGCAGCTTAGCCCCGGTTACGGATGAGCAGTTCTTC
>many|TRBJ1-5|TRBV28|-|14
CASSLYPAGQPQHF
TGTGCCAGCAGTTTATATCCGGCGGGTCAGCCCCAGCATTTT
>many|TRBJ1-1|TRBV5-1|-|13
CASNGVLNTEAFF
TGCGCCAGCAACGGGGTGTTGAACACTGAAGCTTTCTTT
>many|TRBJ2-6|TRBV28|TRBD1|14
CASSDRAGANVLTF
TGTGCCAGCAGCGACAGGGCCGGGGCCAACGTCCTGACTTTC
>many|TRBJ2-4|TRBV5-1|TRBD1|16
CASSLVGQGRQNIQYF
TGCGCCAGCAGCTTGGTGGGACAGGGTCGCCAAAACATTCAGTACTTC
>many|TRBJ2-7|TRBV20-1|-|14
CSARDRTRTYEQYF
TGCAGTGCTAGAGATAGAACACGAACCTACGAGCAGTACTTC
>many|TRBJ2-7|TRBV29-1|-|13
CSAQTTGDYEQYF
TGCAGCGCCCAAACCACGGGGGACTACGAGCAGTACTTC
>many|TRBJ2-7|TRBV5-1|-|15
CASSVRTDPGDEQYF
TGCGCCAGCAGCGTAAGGACTGATCCTGGAGACGAGCAGTACTTC
>many|TRBJ2-3|TRBV5-5|TRBD1|16
CASSGPGQGITDTQYF
TGTGCCAGCAGCGGACCGGGACAGGGGATCACAGATACGCAGTATTTT
>many|TRBJ2-7|TRBV28|TRBD2|15
CASSLWGTSSYEQYF
TGTGCCAGCAGTTTATGGGGGACTAGCTCCTACGAGCAGTACTTC
>many|TRBJ2-7|TRBV9|-|14
CASSVFDSSYEQYF
TGTGCCAGCAGCGTTTTCGACAGCTCCTACGAGCAGTACTTC
>many|TRBJ2-1|TRBV5-6|TRBD2|15
CASSSSGGPYNEQFF
TGTGCCAGCAGCTCTAGCGGAGGGCCCTACAATGAGCAGTTCTTC
>many|TRBJ2-7|TRBV7-9|-|16
CASSLAASVSSYEQYF
TGTGCCAGCAGCTTAGCGGCTAGCGTAAGCTCCTACGAGCAGTACTTC
>many|TRBJ1-1|TRBV28|TRBD1|16
CASSAPGTGGHTEAFF
TGTGCCAGCAGTGCGCCCGGGACAGGGGGCCACACTGAAGCTTTCTTT
>few|TRBJ1-2|TRBV29-1|TRBD1|11
CSVTGGHGYTF
TGCAGCGTAACAGGGGGCCATGGCTACACCTTC
>many|TRBJ2-1|TRBV20-1|TRBD2|12
CSVSSGGDEQFF
TGCAGTGTTAGTAGCGGGGGCGATGAGCAGTTCTTC
>many|TRBJ2-1|TRBV5-8|-|13
CASSLVLYNEQFF
TGTGCCAGCAGCTTGGTCCTATACAATGAGCAGTTCTTC
>-|TRBJ2-1|TRBV12-3/TRBV12-4|-|16
CATATLGGGNYNEQFF
TGTGCCACCGCCACTTTAGGGGGGGGCAACTACAATGAACAGTTCTTC